The present T cell receptor (beta chain) was sequenced within a study of blood T cell repertoires in COVID-19. Across the whole study: The cDNA or gDNA used as material had been derived from T cells, B-cell-depleted T cells, or PBMCs.

This CDR3 spans 18 amino acids. Unmatched junction bases numbered 17, after V lost 3 bases and J lost 7 bases. Germline CDR1 is MDHEN and CDR2 is SYDVKM. Seattle's enrolled individuals joined amid active infection and were then monitored longitudinally. In the original processing: Nucleated cell counts were estimated from reference gene primer amplification. Clones were sequenced by immunoSEQ multiplex PCR, and TCRdb holds only the in-frame ones, with some missing. V, J and clone size derive from that table, while D and trimming were established from the DNA sequence. The sample consists of under 200,000 clones, around 74% of them appearing once. This clone was counted between two and nine times.

J is TRBJ1-5 and V is TRBV28, with 8 positions matching TRBD1. The clonotype comes from a woman aged 55-69 years with COVID-19, enrolled during active disease. Source material: peripheral blood. The CDR3 DNA reads TGTGCCAGCAGTTTGTATCCCGGAAGCACAGGGGGACGACAGCCCCAGCATTTT. It translates to CASSLYPGSTGGRQPQHF. Full variable domain (rest looked up from reference TRBV28 and TRBJ1-5): DVKVTQSSRYLVKRTGEKVFLECVQDMDHENMFWYRQDPGLGLRLIYFSYDVKMKEKGDIPEGYSVSREKKERFSLILESASTNQTSMYLCASSLYPGSTGGRQPQHFGDGTRLSIL.